The present T cell receptor beta chain was sequenced within a study of T cell repertoires in cytomegalovirus infection. Looking at the study overall: Public TCR beta signatures were indicative of both CMV infection and a matching HLA type.

This clonotype was observed a handful of times. Antigen specificity is unknown. Overall study findings and caveats: The study found HLA-C-restricted CMV-specific TCR beta clonotypes dominating the ex vivo response. People with CMV and the relevant HLA were identified by cumulative public TCR beta family frequency.

TCRdb re-called the reads through MiXCR, storing one row per CDR3 protein. The sample includes fewer than 550,000 distinct CDR3 sequences, 16% of them seen just once. This TCR was recovered from a human donor in good health (CMV status not recorded). Some clones in this sample may be carry-over from other donors' samples. Sequencing was carried out using CD8+ T cells from PBMCs.

CDR3: CASSFTGPLTDTQYF. The CDR3 region has the DNA TGTGCCAGCAGTTTTACAGGACCTCTCACAGATACGCAGTATTTT. The chain uses TRBV6-6 and TRBJ2-3, with D tentatively TRBD1 (5 bases). V gave up 4 bases and J gave up 2 bases, with 13 bases separating them. The CDR3 has 15 residues. The germline V gene has CDR1 MNHNY and CDR2 SVGAGI (reference sequence).